Below are 24 T cell receptor beta chains sequenced from a single sample in a study of cytomegalovirus exposure and HLA in healthy donors. The PCR used 60 Vbeta and 13 Jbeta primers. Data came from immunoSEQ multiplex PCR; TCRdb stores just in-frame clones and leaves some out. The sample lists about 250,000 clones; about 66% were seen once. The source material was PBMCs. These receptors all come from a female donor in good health and CMV-seronegative.

This chain connects TRBV5-8 to TRBJ2-7; perhaps TRBD2 as D (6 bases). Germline V gene sequence: CDR1 SGHTS, CDR2 YDEGEE. Trimming cost V 5 bases and J 6 bases, with 24 bases left between them. CDR3 length: 16 amino acids. The CDR3 DNA sequence: TGTGCCAGCAGTTACGGCGGGACTCCGGGAGCCCTCGAGCAGTACTTC. Its translation is CASSYGGTPGALEQYF.

This clone has a single count. A junction end diverges from the germline sequence, so it may reflect a read error. This chain connects TRBV27 to TRBJ1-1, with no clear D. This CDR3 is 12 amino acids long. Germline V gene sequence: CDR1 MNHEY, CDR2 SMNVEV (reference sequence). The CDR3 spells CGSGPFTFGAFF. The CDR3 bases are TGTGGCAGCGGCCCCTTTACCTTTGGAGCTTTCTTT.

CDR3 coding DNA: TGCGCCAGCAGCCCTGGGGCTGAAGAAAAACTGTTTTTT. This gives the protein CASSPGAEEKLFF. This chain connects TRBV4-1 to TRBJ1-4; TRBD1 is a possible D gene (5 bases). This CDR3 has 13 amino acids. Germline CDR1 reads MGHRA; CDR2 reads YSYEKL. Trimming took 4 bases from V and 8 from J, leaving 11 bases between them.

This clone was recorded only once. Mismatch with germline at one junction end may stem from a read error. The chain links TRBV5-4 to TRBJ2-1; 7 bases map to TRBD2. CDR3 length: 16 amino acids. Germline V lookup: CDR1 SGHNT, CDR2 YYREEE (reference sequence). CDR3 sequence: CASSLKAGAVGNGQFF. Written as DNA, the CDR3 is TGTGCCAGCAGCTTGAAGGCGGGAGCCGTGGGCAATGGGCAGTTCTTC. The variable domain in full, completed from reference TRBV5-4 and TRBJ2-1, reads ETGVTQSPTHLIKTRGQQVTLRCSSQSGHNTVSWYQQALGQGPQFIFQYYREEENGRGNFPPRFSGLQFPNYSSELNVNALELDDSALYLCASSLKAGAVGNGQFFGPGTRLTVL.

This chain uses TRBV6-1 with TRBJ1-4; 12 bases line up with TRBD1. Trimming took 7 bases from V and 7 from J; bases not matched to a gene: 7. The CDR3 is 15 amino acids. CDR1 is MNHNS, CDR2 SASEGT, per germline. The CDR3 DNA is TGTGCCAGCAAGGGACAGGGGGCTTCGTCTGAAAAACTGTTTTTT. Translation gives CASKGQGASSEKLFF.

This clone has only a few counts. The rearrangement joins TRBV2 to TRBJ1-1, with 10 bases identical to TRBD1. The junction had 10 bases not matched to a gene; V was cut back by 4 bases and J by 5 bases. Germline V lookup: CDR1 SNHLY, CDR2 FYNNEI. This CDR3 region has 16 residues. CDR3 sequence (DNA): TGTGCCAGCAGTGCTAAGACAGGGGGCTGGGGGACTGAAGCTTTCTTT. As protein: CASSAKTGGWGTEAFF.

This rearrangement joins TRBV5-6 to TRBJ2-3; a possible D gene is TRBD2 (5 bases). This CDR3 has 15 residues. Deletions cut 3 bases from V and 2 bases from J, with 13 bases between. Germline lookup yields CDR1 SGHDT and CDR2 YYEEEE. CDR3 sequence reads: CASSYTGITTDTQYF. CDR3 sequence (DNA): TGTGCCAGCAGCTATACGGGAATTACCACAGATACGCAGTATTTT.

This clone appeared once. The V call is TRBV7-2, the J call TRBJ2-7, with TRBD2 matching 12 bases. In germline, CDR1 is SGHTA, CDR2 FQGNSA. The CDR3 has 19 residues. The V segment lost 5 bases and the J segment 0 bases; nucleotides outside the gene matches: 14. This CDR3 is CASSGPGLAGLQSSYEQYF. CDR3 nucleotides: TGTGCCAGCAGCGGTCCGGGACTAGCGGGCCTTCAGAGCTCCTACGAGCAGTACTTC. The full variable domain, with the rest looked up from reference TRBV7-2 and TRBJ2-7, is GAGVSQSPSNKVTEKGKDVELRCDPISGHTALYWYRQSLGQGLEFLIYFQGNSAPDKSGLPSDRFSAERTGGSVSTLTIQRTQQEDSAVYLCASSGPGLAGLQSSYEQYFGPGTRLTVT.

A single count supports this clone. The rearrangement joins TRBV30 to TRBJ1-4, with D possibly TRBD1 on 6 matching bases. This CDR3 has 15 residues. Germline CDR1 reads GTSNPN; CDR2 reads SVGIG (reference sequence). Trimming left V 2 bases short and J 8 bases short, with 18 bases between. CDR3 residues: CAWSLTGTVGEKLFF. The CDR3 coding sequence is TGTGCCTGGAGTCTAACAGGGACGGTAGGGGAAAAACTGTTTTTT. The full variable domain, rest sourced from reference TRBV30 and TRBJ1-4, is SQTIHQWPATLVQPVGSPLSLECTVEGTSNPNLYWYRQAAGRGLQLLFYSVGIGQISSEVPQNLSASRPQDRQFILSSKKLLLSDSGFYLCAWSLTGTVGEKLFFGSGTQLSVL.

The rearrangement links TRBV6-5 to TRBJ1-4; 7 nucleotides match TRBD1. The CDR3 length is 15 residues. V shed 0 bases and J 7 bases; nucleotides not matched to a gene: 5. Germline V gives CDR1 MNHEY, CDR2 SVGAGI. The CDR3 here is CASSYSTGPLEKLFF. The CDR3 DNA follows: TGTGCCAGCAGTTACTCGACAGGGCCACTTGAAAAACTGTTTTTT.

The J gene is TRBJ1-6, the V gene TRBV6-1; 11 nucleotides align to TRBD1. This CDR3 is 17 amino acids long. V dropped 3 bases and J dropped 5; count of bases not matched to a gene: 6. The germline V gene has CDR1 MNHNS and CDR2 SASEGT. The CDR3 coding sequence is TGTGCCAGCAGTGACACCGGGACAGGGGGGAATAATTCACCCCTCCACTTT. It specifies CASSDTGTGGNNSPLHF.

The chain carries TRBV6-6 and TRBJ2-1; TRBD1 matches 9 bases. The J segment lost 4 bases and the V segment lost 6 bases, leaving 10 bases of the junction unmatched. There are 16 residues in the CDR3. The germline V gene has CDR1 MNHNY and CDR2 SVGAGI (reference sequence). CDR3 protein: CASSLARTGEYNEQFF. DNA for the CDR3: TGTGCCAGCAGCCTCGCCCGGACAGGGGAGTACAATGAGCAGTTCTTC.

The chain joins TRBV2 to TRBJ1-1; the D gene is possibly TRBD1 (6 bases). The germline gives CDR1 SNHLY, CDR2 FYNNEI. This CDR3 spans 15 amino acids. The V gene lost 8 bases and the J gene lost 1 base, with 17 bases spanning the gap. The CDR3 coding sequence is TGTGCCAGCCAGGACAGTTTAATCGCGAACACTGAAGCTTTCTTT. It translates to CASQDSLIANTEAFF.

This clone was found a few times. The rearrangement links TRBV9 to TRBJ2-3; TRBD2 aligns across 8 bases. The junction had 14 bases not matched to a gene; V was cut back by 0 bases and J by 2 bases. Germline values: CDR1 SGDLS, CDR2 YYNGEE. The CDR3 covers 19 residues. The CDR3 here is CASSVEMGIAGGHTDTQYF. The CDR3 DNA sequence: TGTGCCAGCAGCGTAGAAATGGGTATCGCGGGAGGCCACACAGATACGCAGTATTTT.

The gene calls are TRBV10-3 and TRBJ2-5, with 10 bases matching TRBD2. V trimming: 8 bases; J trimming: 0 bases; junction bases outside the gene matches: 9. The CDR3 has 16 amino acids. Germline V CDR1 and CDR2: ENHRY, SYGVKD. The CDR3 nucleotides read TGTGCCATCGGACCCCCACTAGCGGGAAACCAAGAGACCCAGTACTTC. Protein sequence: CAIGPPLAGNQETQYF.

The chain uses TRBV21-1 and TRBJ1-5; the table's D call TRBD1 went unverified against the DNA. TRBV21-1 is assigned pseudogene status. CDR3 length equals 18 residues. The CDR3 reads CASSKGQINRSSAQPQHF. The CDR3, as DNA: TGTGCCAGCAGCAAAGGACAGATCAACAGGAGTTCAGCCCAGCCCCAGCATTTT.

The chain uses TRBV4-1 and TRBJ1-1; unclear D gene. Trimming shortened V by 1 base and J by 0 bases, and 6 bases separated the two germline ends. Germline CDR1 MGHRA, CDR2 YSYEKL. This CDR3 has 14 residues. CDR3 nucleotides: TGCGCCAGCAGCCAAGGGCCACTGAACACTGAAGCTTTCTTT. This gives the protein CASSQGPLNTEAFF.

This rearrangement joins TRBV29-1 to TRBJ2-1; 7 nucleotides line up with TRBD2. The CDR3 has 10 amino acids. Germline CDR1 is SQVTM and CDR2 is ANQGSEA. This chain's CDR3 is CSLGGNEQFF. DNA for the CDR3: TGCAGTCTGGGGGGGAATGAGCAGTTCTTC.

The rearrangement joins TRBV27 to TRBJ2-7, with 10 positions matching TRBD1. The CDR3 consists of 14 residues. Losses at the gene ends were 7 bases for V and 4 bases for J; bases not matched to a gene: 7. From germline, CDR1 is MNHEY and CDR2 SMNVEV (reference sequence). Written as DNA, the CDR3 is TGTGCCAGCAAGGCAGGACAGGGGGGGTACGAGCAGTACTTC. Its protein is CASKAGQGGYEQYF.

The gene calls are TRBV5-6 and TRBJ2-5; 10 nucleotides line up with TRBD1. The CDR3 has 18 residues. The V gene end was trimmed by 4 bases and the J gene end by 4 bases; junction bases not matched to a gene: 16. Germline-derived CDR1 and CDR2 are SGHDT and YYEEEE. The CDR3, as DNA: TGTGCCAGCAGCCTAAACCGGGACAGGGGCCTGTTGGGAGAGACCCAGTACTTC. It translates to CASSLNRDRGLLGETQYF.

The chain recombines TRBV5-1 with TRBJ2-1; D is perhaps TRBD2 (6 bases). Germline V gene sequence: CDR1 SGHRS, CDR2 YFSETQ. V lost 0 bases, J lost 2 bases, and 9 bases lay in between. This CDR3 is built from 15 residues. DNA of the CDR3: TGCGCCAGCAGCTTGGGCGGGGTGACCTACAATGAGCAGTTCTTC. Its protein is CASSLGGVTYNEQFF.

This clone has just a few counts. The chain links TRBV5-1 to TRBJ1-4; D is undetermined. The germline CDR1 and CDR2 sequences are SGHRS and YFSETQ. CDR3 length: 16 amino acids. V was cut by 1 base and J by 7 bases, with 17 bases left in between. For the CDR3, the DNA is TGCGCCAGCAGCTTGAACCCAGGAGGCGCCGGTGAAAAACTGTTTTTT. Protein product: CASSLNPGGAGEKLFF.

V and J are TRBV6-5 and TRBJ2-1; D is possibly TRBD2 (6 bases). CDR3 length equals 11 residues. The germline CDR1 and CDR2 sequences are MNHEY and SVGAGI. V dropped 5 bases and J dropped 7 bases, with 6 bases sitting between them. CDR3 DNA: TGTGCCAGCAGTGGGGGGAATGAGCAGTTCTTC. Amino acids: CASSGGNEQFF.

V gene TRBV28 combines with J gene TRBJ2-4; D not certain. This CDR3 comprises 12 residues. Trimming left V 8 bases short and J 0 bases short, with 5 bases between. Per germline, CDR1 MDHEN and CDR2 SYDVKM. The CDR3: CASGLAKNIQYF. CDR3 bases: TGTGCCAGCGGCCTAGCCAAAAACATTCAGTACTTC.